This record covers a single T cell receptor beta chain. Ten or more counts support this clonotype. It lacks a known antigen. Base-call qualities are not available, and no considerably larger clone is one nucleotide away. The sample originates from a study of identical twins (dated by TCRdb to 2016 to 2017). About the full investigation: The study deep-sequenced TCR alpha and beta repertoires from monozygotic twins, unrelated adults of various ages and cord blood to test whether fetal clonotypes persist. Replicate twin experiments were performed at different times using different library preparation protocols to rule out contamination. Points the paper makes about the study in general: Abundant cord blood beta clonotypes carried fewer insertions; young adult naive repertoires showed a weaker similar trend, while memory repertoires showed none. In beta out-of-frame sequences, excess twin sharing was weaker, because having fewer shared sequences lowered the signal-to-noise ratio. Because the same donors could not be followed over many years, the conclusions depended on cross-sectional statistical analysis. Zero-insertion analyses could be partly confounded by invariant T cells such as MAIT and iNKT, though diverse VJ usage argued against such confounding for most clonotypes. Out-of-frame TCR alpha sharing in monozygotic twins was systematically underestimated by recombination models, whereas sharing between unrelated individuals was in agreement with the recombination models. Compared with coincidental sharing between unrelated individuals, an excess of low generation-probability sequences was observed among out-of-frame TCR alpha sequences shared between twins.

To prepare the library, 5' RACE was applied. Sequencing relied on an Illumina HiSeq 2000. Template switching introduced a universal primer binding site; the final cDNA contained a unique molecular identifier, enabling accurate counting of TCR cDNA molecules. First-strand cDNA for TCR alpha and beta chains was synthesized from specific primers in the conserved constant-segment region. To control for contamination, every cDNA library carried two barcodes: a SMART-Mk sample barcode plus Illumina barcodes. TruSeq adapter sequences along with Illumina sample barcodes were introduced in two successive PCR steps. The Illumina HiSeq platform was used with custom primers to sequence TCR alpha and beta cDNA libraries. The study's own analysis went as follows. Unique molecular identifiers were extracted from raw reads with MiGEC, and CDR3 positions were determined with MiXCR. Recombination models were inferred per individual with the repgenHMM and IGoR tools using an EM algorithm. Shared clonotypes were analyzed with the tcR package in R, and sharing was normalized by the product of cloneset sizes. To study raw recombination without the effects of thymic and clonal selection, out-of-frame nonproductive sequences were analyzed. Using fastp at Q25 and MiXCR, TCRdb reprocessed the public reads and kept productive beta chains. Rows merge per CDR3 protein into single entries with the most common DNA and genes. TCRdb's processing, not the study's, gives the V and J calls here. The sample profile shows 200,000 to 300,000 distinct CDR3 sequences; around 7% of them were found once. The ten largest clones add up to 3% to 4.5% of the sample.

CDR1 SEHNR and CDR2 FQNEAQ are derived from the germline V gene (reference sequence). Counted from cysteine to phenylalanine, this CDR3 has 14 amino acids. The entry retains the CDR3 DNA only, 42 bases that are in frame from base 1. V is pared back by 4 bases and J by 1 base, with 7 bases lying between the germline termini. Every donor was a healthy Caucasian. The twin cohort consisted of three pairs of female monozygotic twins, all aged roughly 18 to 30 years. Miltenyi CD45RO+ enrichment and human naive T-cell isolation kits were used to isolate memory (CD45RO+) and naive T cells from PBMC. These data also featured in a second study, about yellow fever vaccine responses in identical twins. As the second study states: The authors reported that the T cell response to vaccination in identical twins appeared partly convergent and partly personalized. In the study, vaccine-responding T cell clones were precisely tracked in identical twins.

The sequenced sample consisted of memory (CD45RO+) T cells sorted from blood. Reading the label with the study, this specimen's cell subset or site is: CD45RO+ enriched T cells. The sequence derives from a woman aged 18-29 years in good health. This sequence uses TRBV7-9 and TRBJ2-2; a tentative D call is TRBD1 (6 bases match). The nucleotide sequence is TGTGCCAGCAGCTCAGGGGTGAACACCGGGGAGCTGTTTTTT. Its protein is CASSSGVNTGELFF.